These T cell receptor beta chains were read from a single sample in a study of cytomegalovirus exposure and HLA in healthy donors. Libraries were prepared by immunoSEQ multiplex PCR; TCRdb keeps only in-frame clonotypes and omits some of them. The sample lists 120,000 or so clones, 72% occurring once. The sample was PBMCs. The source is a man aged 25 to 45 in good health and CMV-seronegative. Both conserved end residues are part of each CDR3. A D gene is named only where the DNA matches it firmly. Clone size is not always given. Where it is, it says once, few, many or a class for expanded clones.

D,size,V,length,J,DNA,CDR3
TRBD2,-,TRBV4-3,15,TRBJ2-7,TGCGCCAGCAGCCAGGGGACTAGCGGGGGATACGAGCAGTACTTC,CASSQGTSGGYEQYF
-,-,TRBV9,15,TRBJ1-1,TGTGCCAGCAGCGTAGGTGGGCAGGGTAGGACTGAAGCTTTCTTT,CASSVGGQGRTEAFF
-,-,TRBV27,13,TRBJ2-5,TGTGCCAGCAGTAACTACATCGGGGAGACCCAGTACTTC,CASSNYIGETQYF
-,few,TRBV6-1,14,TRBJ2-5,TGTGCCAGCAGTGTTGAGGGTCCGGGGAGGACCCAGTACTTC,CASSVEGPGRTQYF
-,-,TRBV11-2,15,TRBJ2-5,TGTGCCAGCAGCTTAGTTCGGGGGGCGAGGGAGACCCAGTACTTC,CASSLVRGARETQYF
TRBD1,-,TRBV27,14,TRBJ2-7,TGTGCCAGCAGTTTTTCGACAGGGGCCTACGAGCAGTACTTC,CASSFSTGAYEQYF
-,-,TRBV27,14,TRBJ1-4,TGTGCCAGCAGTAGCCTGCGGCAAAATGAAAAACTGTTTTTT,CASSSLRQNEKLFF
TRBD1,-,TRBV28,12,TRBJ1-1,TGTGCCAGCAGTAACAGGGGCACTGAAGCTTTCTTT,CASSNRGTEAFF
-,few,TRBV7-9,12,TRBJ1-4,TGTGCCAGCAGCCCACAGTGGGAAAAACTGTTTTTT,CASSPQWEKLFF
-,-,TRBV4-3,15,TRBJ1-4,TGCGCCAGCAGCCAAGGGGGGCAGGGAGGGGAAAAACTGTTTTTT,CASSQGGQGGEKLFF
-,-,TRBV7-3,15,TRBJ2-3,TGTGCCAGCAGCTTGACAGGAAGCAGGGCAGATACGCAGTATTTT,CASSLTGSRADTQYF
-,-,TRBV6-6,12,TRBJ1-1,TGTGCCAGCAGTTACGAGCGTTATGAAGCTTTCTTT,CASSYERYEAFF
-,-,TRBV11-1,16,TRBJ1-1,TGTGCCAGCAGCTCAACAGCGGACTTCATGAACACTGAAGCTTTCTTT,CASSSTADFMNTEAFF
TRBD2,few,TRBV11-3,17,TRBJ2-2,TGTGCCAGCAGCTCCCGTGGTAGCGGGGGGTGGACCGGGGAGCTGTTTTTT,CASSSRGSGGWTGELFF
-,-,TRBV5-1,14,TRBJ2-3,TGCGCCAGCAGTACGGGACAAGGCACAGATACGCAGTATTTT,CASSTGQGTDTQYF
-,few,TRBV21-1,17,TRBJ1-6,TGTGCCAGCAGCCCGGGACAGGGGAGCTCCTATAATTCACCCCTCCACTTT,CASSPGQGSSYNSPLHF
-,-,TRBV10-1,13,TRBJ2-2,TGCGCCAGCGGGAGAGGGAACACCGGGGAGCTGTTTTTT,CASGRGNTGELFF
TRBD1,-,TRBV30,13,TRBJ1-1,TGTGCCGGAAGGGGGGACAGTTACACTGAAGCTTTCTTT,CAGRGDSYTEAFF
-,few,TRBV6-5,13,TRBJ1-5,TGTGCCAGCAGTCGTACAGGGTACCAGCCCCAGCATTTT,CASSRTGYQPQHF
-,-,TRBV5-5,12,TRBJ2-1,TGTGCCAGCAGCTTCAGGGGTGGGTGGCAGTTCTTC,CASSFRGGWQFF
TRBD1,-,TRBV4-2,15,TRBJ2-5,TGTGCCAGCAGCCAGCAAGTGGACAGGGGGGACAAGCAGTACTTC,CASSQQVDRGDKQYF
TRBD1,-,TRBV10-3,14,TRBJ1-5,TGTGCCATCAGGGGACAGGGGGATGATGGGCCCCAGCATTTT,CAIRGQGDDGPQHF
-,-,TRBV4-3,13,TRBJ2-3,TGCGCCAGCAGCCACCTACTAGCAGATACGCAGTATTTT,CASSHLLADTQYF
TRBD1,few,TRBV6-1,15,TRBJ1-6,TGTGCCAGCAGGGACCAGACAGGGGGAAGTTCACCCCTCCACTTT,CASRDQTGGSSPLHF
-,-,TRBV2,17,TRBJ1-6,TGTGCCAGCAGTGAGGAGAGGACTAGCTCCTATAATTCACCCCTCCACTTT,CASSEERTSSYNSPLHF
TRBD1,-,TRBV6-1,15,TRBJ1-5,TGTGCCAGCAGTGAAGAGGCAGGGGGTTATCAGCCCCAGCATTTT,CASSEEAGGYQPQHF
-,-,TRBV11-2,13,TRBJ1-4,TGTGCCAGCAGCCATCCGGGTCTTGAAAAACTGTTTTTT,CASSHPGLEKLFF
-,-,TRBV29-1,12,TRBJ1-1,TGCAGCGTCGGTCACCGGGACATTGAAGCTTTCTTT,CSVGHRDIEAFF
-,-,TRBV10-3,12,TRBJ1-2,TGTGCCACCCGCGATGGAGGAGATGGCTACACCTTC,CATRDGGDGYTF
TRBD2,-,TRBV2,17,TRBJ2-7,TGTGCCAGCAGGGAACGGGGACTAGCGGGGGGGCACGACGAGCAGTACTTC,CASRERGLAGGHDEQYF
-,-,TRBV2,14,TRBJ2-2,TGTGCCAGCAGCGCCTGGACTTCTACCGGGGAGCTGTTTTTT,CASSAWTSTGELFF
-,once,TRBV5-8,15,TRBJ2-3,TGTGCCAGCAGTTGGGCGGTGGAGGGCACAGATACGCAGTATTTT,CASSWAVEGTDTQYF
TRBD1,few,TRBV27,13,TRBJ1-1,TGTGCCAGCATAGGGGGCGGTATCACTGAAGCTTTCTTT,CASIGGGITEAFF
-,-,TRBV5-4,12,TRBJ1-2,TGTGCCAGCAGCAGGGTTGAGGGTGGCTACACCTTC,CASSRVEGGYTF
-,-,TRBV6-6,14,TRBJ1-4,TGTGCCAGCACCCTAAGTGCCTTTAATGAAAAACTGTTTTTT,CASTLSAFNEKLFF
-,-,TRBV2,14,TRBJ1-2,TGTGCCAGCAGTGAATTTATCAGGCTATATGGCTACACCTTC,CASSEFIRLYGYTF
TRBD1,-,TRBV4-2,15,TRBJ1-1,TGTGCCAGCAGCCAACTATGGGACAGGAGCACTGAAGCTTTCTTT,CASSQLWDRSTEAFF
TRBD1,-,TRBV5-1,16,TRBJ1-3,TGCGCCAGCAGCTTATGGGACAGGAAATCTGGAAACACCATATATTTT,CASSLWDRKSGNTIYF
TRBD1,-,TRBV7-3,17,TRBJ1-5,TGTGCCAGCAGCCCCAATTGCGGGACAGTTTCTAATCAGCCCCAGCATTTT,CASSPNCGTVSNQPQHF
-,-,TRBV18,13,TRBJ1-5,TGTGCCAGCTCACCACAGGGGAATCAGCCCCAGCATTTT,CASSPQGNQPQHF
-,-,TRBV4-1,14,TRBJ2-7,TGCGCCAGCAGCCAAGTTAACAGGGAATACGAGCAGTACTTC,CASSQVNREYEQYF
TRBD2,-,TRBV2,16,TRBJ2-5,TGTGCCAGCAGTCCGGGACTAGCGGGGGCCCAAGAGACCCAGTACTTC,CASSPGLAGAQETQYF
TRBD1,-,TRBV4-2,14,TRBJ2-7,TGTGCCAGCAGCCTGAGGGACAGAGAATACGAGCAGTACTTC,CASSLRDREYEQYF
TRBD1,-,TRBV5-6,16,TRBJ2-7,TGTGCCAGCACCGATGGTGGGACAGGGGGGTCTAGGCGGCAGTACTTC,CASTDGGTGGSRRQYF
-,few,TRBV28,14,TRBJ1-1,TGTGCCAGCAGTTTAGGACAACAGAACACTGAAGCTTTCTTT,CASSLGQQNTEAFF
-,once,TRBV28,11,TRBJ1-2,TGTGCCAGCAGCAGACAAGGCGGCTACACCTTC,CASSRQGGYTF
-,-,TRBV11-3,13,TRBJ1-1,TGTGCCAGCGCACCAGGCGATAACACTGAAGCTTTCTTT,CASAPGDNTEAFF
-,-,TRBV15,18,TRBJ2-2,TGTGCCACCAGCAGAGATCGATGGGTGGGAGTTGAGACCGGGGAGCTGTTTTTT,CATSRDRWVGVETGELFF
-,-,TRBV5-1,13,TRBJ2-5,TGCGCCAGCAGCCCTTTATCCTCGGAGACCCAGTACTTC,CASSPLSSETQYF
TRBD1,-,TRBV7-9,15,TRBJ1-5,TGTTCCAGCAGCTTTGAGGGACAGGGCTGGCAGCCCCAGCATTTT,CSSSFEGQGWQPQHF
-,-,TRBV4-3,14,TRBJ2-5,TGCGCCAGCAGCCAAGTTGAGGGATTAGAGACCCAGTACTTC,CASSQVEGLETQYF
-,-,TRBV2,15,TRBJ1-3,TGTGCCAGCAGGGGCCCGACCAACTCTGGAAACACCATATATTTT,CASRGPTNSGNTIYF